This T cell receptor (beta chain) comes out of a study of metastatic and nonmetastatic thyroid tumors. In the study overall: Repertoire data that came from the blood and tumor or nodule tissue of malignant and benign thyroid patients were compared.

The length of the CDR3 is 15 residues. Germline V lookup: CDR1 MGHRA, CDR2 YSYEKL. Trimming cost V 4 bases and J 12 bases; bases outside gene matches: 10. Study-wide results and limits: Reportedly, malignant thyroid tumors had significantly higher TCR beta diversity than benign nodules, in blood and tumor.

Source study methods: Construction of a distant-metastasis classifier for papillary thyroid cancer relied on CDR3 differences across clinicopathological groups. TCRdb re-analyzed the PCR reads using MiXCR. TCRdb, rather than the study authors, made the V and J calls. The table shows thousands of clones, with about 20% occurring only once. Prior to thyroid surgery, none of the patients had received any treatment. Comments on this clone: Its antigen is undetermined.

Sequenced: tumor tissue. The chain links TRBV4-1 to TRBJ2-1; the match to TRBD2 covers 12 bases. This receptor was identified in a male donor with papillary thyroid cancer or a benign thyroid nodule (not recorded which). Some clones in this sample may be carry-over from other donors' samples. CDR3 protein: CASSPGLAGSRGQFF. Here the CDR3 DNA reads TGCGCCAGCAGCCCCGGACTAGCGGGGAGCCGGGGGCAGTTCTTC.